This T cell receptor (beta chain) derives from a study of blood T cells in healthy people across ages. On this clonotype itself: The antigen is unknown.

Study results and caveats: The unknown donor CMV status may have confounded expanded clonotype changes. Roughly linear age-related decline in beta diversity appeared, significant by age around 38.

V lost 3 bases and J lost 14, with 20 bases in between. Germline V gene lookup returns CDR1 LGHNA and CDR2 YSLEER. The CDR3 covers 15 residues. Through a sample-barcoded 5' primer and a J-beta primer mix, a second PCR was run for roughly 7 to 11 cycles. TCRdb itself ran the 5' RACE reads through MiXCR, one entry per CDR3 protein. Of around 1.1 million distinct CDR3 sequences listed, more than 30% are singletons. The TCR comes from a young man in good health. Sequencing used blood. The chain uses TRBV4-3 and TRBJ1-6; D is unresolved. CDR3 coding DNA: TGCGCCAGCAGCCAGGCGACGGATCGGCTTGGGACCCTCCACTTT. Amino acid sequence: CASSQATDRLGTLHF.